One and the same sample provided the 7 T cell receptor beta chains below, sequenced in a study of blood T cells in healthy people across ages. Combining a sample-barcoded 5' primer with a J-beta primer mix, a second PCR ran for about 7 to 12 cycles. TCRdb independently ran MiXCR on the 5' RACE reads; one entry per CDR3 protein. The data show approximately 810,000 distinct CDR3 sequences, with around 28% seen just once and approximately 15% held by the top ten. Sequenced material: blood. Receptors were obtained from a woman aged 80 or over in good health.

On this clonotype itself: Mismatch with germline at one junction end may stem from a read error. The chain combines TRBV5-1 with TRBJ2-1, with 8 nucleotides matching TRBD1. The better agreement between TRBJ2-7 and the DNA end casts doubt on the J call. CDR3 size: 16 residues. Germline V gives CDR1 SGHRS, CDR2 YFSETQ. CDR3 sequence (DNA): TGCGCCAGCAGTTTGGTTGCAGGGGGCAAGAGAAATGAGCAGTACTTC. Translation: CASSLVAGGKRNEQYF.

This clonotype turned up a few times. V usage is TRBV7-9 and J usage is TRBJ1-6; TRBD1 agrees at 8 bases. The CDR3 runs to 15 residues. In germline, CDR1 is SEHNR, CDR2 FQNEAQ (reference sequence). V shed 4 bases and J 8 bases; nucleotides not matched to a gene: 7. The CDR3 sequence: CASSSRTGNYSPLHF. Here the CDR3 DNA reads TGTGCCAGCAGCTCACGGACAGGGAATTATTCACCCCTCCACTTT.

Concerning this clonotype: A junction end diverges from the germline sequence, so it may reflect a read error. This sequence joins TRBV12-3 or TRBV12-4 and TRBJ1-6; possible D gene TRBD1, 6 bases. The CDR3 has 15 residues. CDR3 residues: CASSFKGVANSPPHF. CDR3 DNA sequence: TGTGCCAGCAGTTTTAAGGGGGTCGCGAATTCACCCCCCCACTTT.

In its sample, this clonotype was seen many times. This chain's CDR3 is CASTHFTGTPETQYF. The CDR3 DNA reads TGTGCCAGCACCCATTTCACCGGGACCCCAGAGACCCAGTACTTC. The J gene is TRBJ2-5, the V gene TRBV25-1; D may be TRBD1 or TRBD2 (5 bases each). The V and J ends lost 7 bases and 4 bases respectively, with 19 bases between them. The V gene's germline CDR1 is MGHDK and CDR2 SYGVNS. CDR3 length: 15 amino acids.

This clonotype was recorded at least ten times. CDR3 nucleotides: TGCGCCAGCAGCTTGGTTGGTCAGGCCAGGCAAGAGACCCAGTACTTC. It encodes CASSLVGQARQETQYF. This chain joins TRBV5-1 and TRBJ2-5; D is unclear. The germline CDR1 and CDR2 sequences are SGHRS and YFSETQ. This CDR3 contains 16 residues. Trimming took 0 bases from V and 2 from J, leaving 14 bases between them.

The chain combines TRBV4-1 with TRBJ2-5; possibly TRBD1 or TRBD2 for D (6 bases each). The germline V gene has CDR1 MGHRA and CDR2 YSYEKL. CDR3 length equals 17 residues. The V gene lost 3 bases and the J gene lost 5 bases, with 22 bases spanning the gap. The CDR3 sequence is CASSQALGGTLFETQYF. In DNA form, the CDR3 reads TGCGCCAGCAGCCAGGCATTAGGGGGGACACTTTTCGAGACCCAGTACTTC.

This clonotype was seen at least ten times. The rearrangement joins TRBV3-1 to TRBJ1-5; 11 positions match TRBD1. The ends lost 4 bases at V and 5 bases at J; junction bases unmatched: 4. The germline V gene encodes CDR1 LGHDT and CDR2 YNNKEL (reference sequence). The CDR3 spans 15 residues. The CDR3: CASSPGTGGDQPQHF. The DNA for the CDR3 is TGTGCCAGCAGCCCGGGGACAGGGGGGGATCAGCCCCAGCATTTT.